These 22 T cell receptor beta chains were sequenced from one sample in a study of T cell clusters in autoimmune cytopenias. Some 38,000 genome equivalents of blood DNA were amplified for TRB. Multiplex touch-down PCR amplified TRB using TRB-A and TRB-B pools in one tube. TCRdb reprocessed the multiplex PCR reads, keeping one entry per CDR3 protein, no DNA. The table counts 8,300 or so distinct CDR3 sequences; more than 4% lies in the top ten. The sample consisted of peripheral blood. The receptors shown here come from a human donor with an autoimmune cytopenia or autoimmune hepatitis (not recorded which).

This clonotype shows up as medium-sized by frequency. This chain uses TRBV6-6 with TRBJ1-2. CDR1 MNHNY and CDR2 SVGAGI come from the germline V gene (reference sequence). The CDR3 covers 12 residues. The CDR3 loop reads CASSYEPAGYTF.

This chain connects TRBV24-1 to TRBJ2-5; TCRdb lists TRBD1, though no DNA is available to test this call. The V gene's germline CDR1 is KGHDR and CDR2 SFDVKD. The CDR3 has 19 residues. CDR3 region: CATSDAAGRGQGARETQYF.

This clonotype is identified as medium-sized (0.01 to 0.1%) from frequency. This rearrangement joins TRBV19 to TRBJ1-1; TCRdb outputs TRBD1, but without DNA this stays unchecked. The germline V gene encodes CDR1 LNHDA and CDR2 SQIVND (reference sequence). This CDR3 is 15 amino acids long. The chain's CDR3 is CASRMGGTMNTEAFF.

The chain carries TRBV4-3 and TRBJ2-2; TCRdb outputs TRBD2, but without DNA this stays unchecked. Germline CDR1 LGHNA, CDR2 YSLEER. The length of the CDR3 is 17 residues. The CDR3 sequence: CASSPGRREGLAGELFF.

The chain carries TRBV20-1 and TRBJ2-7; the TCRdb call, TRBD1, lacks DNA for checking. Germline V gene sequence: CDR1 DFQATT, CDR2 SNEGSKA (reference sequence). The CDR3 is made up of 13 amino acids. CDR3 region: CSASRSGFTEQYF.

The CDR3 reads CATKQTDRGREKLFF. V gene TRBV2 combines with J gene TRBJ1-4; checking the TCRdb D call of TRBD1 is not possible without DNA. There are 15 residues in the CDR3. The germline gives CDR1 SNHLY, CDR2 FYNNEI.

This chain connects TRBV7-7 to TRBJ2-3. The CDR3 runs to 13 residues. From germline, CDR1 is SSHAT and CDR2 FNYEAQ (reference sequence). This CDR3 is CASSPVVTDTQYF.

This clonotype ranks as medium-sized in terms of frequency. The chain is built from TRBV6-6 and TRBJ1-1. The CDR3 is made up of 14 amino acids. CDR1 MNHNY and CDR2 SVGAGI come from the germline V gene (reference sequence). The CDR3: CASSYATGTSEAFF.

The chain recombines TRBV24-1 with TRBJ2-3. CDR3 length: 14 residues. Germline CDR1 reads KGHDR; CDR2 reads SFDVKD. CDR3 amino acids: CATRPRGSTDTQYF.

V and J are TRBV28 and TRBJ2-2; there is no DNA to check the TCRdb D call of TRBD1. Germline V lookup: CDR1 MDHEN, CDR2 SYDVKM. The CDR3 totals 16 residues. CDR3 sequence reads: CASSYDRGIVTGELFF.

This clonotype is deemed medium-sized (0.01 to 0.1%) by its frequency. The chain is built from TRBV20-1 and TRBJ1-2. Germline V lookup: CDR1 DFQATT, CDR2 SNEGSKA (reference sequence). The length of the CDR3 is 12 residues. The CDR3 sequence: CSARNGVRGYTF.

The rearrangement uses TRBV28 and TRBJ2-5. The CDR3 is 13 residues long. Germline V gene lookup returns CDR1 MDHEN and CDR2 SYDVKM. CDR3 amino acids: CACTDLYKETQYF.

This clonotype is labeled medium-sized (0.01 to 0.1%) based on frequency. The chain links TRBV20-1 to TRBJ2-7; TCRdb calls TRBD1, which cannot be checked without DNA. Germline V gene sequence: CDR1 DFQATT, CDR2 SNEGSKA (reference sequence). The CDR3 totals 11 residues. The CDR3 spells CSVSRAHEQYF.

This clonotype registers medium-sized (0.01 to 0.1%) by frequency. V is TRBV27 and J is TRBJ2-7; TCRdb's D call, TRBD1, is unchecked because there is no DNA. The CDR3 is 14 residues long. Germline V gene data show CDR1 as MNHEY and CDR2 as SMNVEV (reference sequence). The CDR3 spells CASSLFGTTYEQYF.

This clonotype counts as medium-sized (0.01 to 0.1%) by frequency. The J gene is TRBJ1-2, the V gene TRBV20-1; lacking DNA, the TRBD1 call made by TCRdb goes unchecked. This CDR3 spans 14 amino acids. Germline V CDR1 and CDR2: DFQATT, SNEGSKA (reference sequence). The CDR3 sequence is CSAGTGTSSYGYTF.

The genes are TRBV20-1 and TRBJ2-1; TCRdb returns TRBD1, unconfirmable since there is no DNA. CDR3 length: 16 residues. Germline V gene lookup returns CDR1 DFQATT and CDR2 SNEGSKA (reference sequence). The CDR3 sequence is CSASLPGQGFYNEQFF.

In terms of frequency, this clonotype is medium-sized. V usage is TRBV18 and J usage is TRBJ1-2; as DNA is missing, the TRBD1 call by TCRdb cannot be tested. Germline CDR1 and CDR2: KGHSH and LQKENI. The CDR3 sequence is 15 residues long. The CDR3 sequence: CASHASGTVNYGYTF.

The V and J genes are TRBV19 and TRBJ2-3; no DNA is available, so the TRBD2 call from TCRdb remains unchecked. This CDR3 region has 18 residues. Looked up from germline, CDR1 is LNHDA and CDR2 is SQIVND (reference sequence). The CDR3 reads CASSIRGLAGGSTDTQYF.

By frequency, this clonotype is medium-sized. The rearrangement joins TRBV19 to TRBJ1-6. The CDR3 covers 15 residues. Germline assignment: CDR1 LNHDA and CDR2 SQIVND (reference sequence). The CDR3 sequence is CASTMGRADNSPLHF.

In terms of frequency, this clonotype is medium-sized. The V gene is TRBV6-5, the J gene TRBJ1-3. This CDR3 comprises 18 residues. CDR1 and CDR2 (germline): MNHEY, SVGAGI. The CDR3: CASSYSWEWQSSGNTIYF.

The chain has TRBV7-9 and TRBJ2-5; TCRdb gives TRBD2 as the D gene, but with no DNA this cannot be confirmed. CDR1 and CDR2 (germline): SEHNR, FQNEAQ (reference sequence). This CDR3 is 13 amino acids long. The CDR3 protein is CASSRRGGETQYF.

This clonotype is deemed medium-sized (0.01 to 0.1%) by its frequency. The CDR3 is CSVAESYGYTF. The chain recombines TRBV29-1 with TRBJ1-2. There are 11 residues in the CDR3. Germline values: CDR1 SQVTM, CDR2 ANQGSEA.